These T cell receptor beta chains were read from a single sample in a study of T cell repertoires in cytomegalovirus infection. No antigen has been identified for these receptors. TCRdb itself ran the reads through MiXCR, one entry per CDR3 protein. The repertoire holds approximately 990,000 distinct CDR3 sequences, with roughly a third as singletons. The sequenced sample was cultured CD8+ T cells from PBMCs, obtained from culture after CMV antigen stimulation. These receptors were taken from a human donor in good health (CMV status not recorded). Some clones in this sample may be carry-over from other donors' samples. Both conserved end residues are part of each CDR3. A D gene is named only where the DNA matches it firmly. The listing skips clone size in some rows; elsewhere it reads once, few, many or a size class.

D gene | J gene | clone size | V gene | CDR3 protein | CDR3 DNA
- | TRBJ2-1 | medium-sized | TRBV12-3/TRBV12-4 | CASRASLYNEQFF | TGTGCCAGCAGGGCTAGCTTGTACAATGAGCAGTTCTTC
- | TRBJ2-3 | - | TRBV7-6 | CASSPGRTIQYF | TGTGCCAGCAGCCCCGGACGGACAATACAGTATTTT
- | TRBJ1-3 | - | TRBV12-5 | CASGLTSSGNTIYF | TGTGCTAGTGGTTTGACAAGCTCTGGAAACACCATATATTTT
TRBD1 | TRBJ1-5 | few | TRBV5-6 | CASSWSRDRAANQPQHF | TGTGCCAGCAGCTGGTCCCGGGACAGGGCCGCCAATCAGCCCCAGCATTTT
- | TRBJ2-7 | few | TRBV6-5 | CASSYSGRGHEQYF | TGTGCCAGCAGTTACTCGGGAAGGGGCCACGAGCAGTACTTC
TRBD2 | TRBJ2-1 | - | TRBV20-1 | CSARIAGSYNEQFF | TGCAGTGCTAGAATAGCGGGGTCCTACAATGAGCAGTTCTTC
TRBD1 | TRBJ1-5 | few | TRBV2 | CASSATGPNSNQPQHF | TGTGCCAGCAGTGCGACAGGGCCCAATAGCAATCAGCCCCAGCATTTT
- | TRBJ2-1 | few | TRBV7-3 | CASSDPRYHNEQFF | TGTGCCAGCAGCGACCCCCGGTACCACAATGAGCAGTTCTTC
- | TRBJ1-3 | - | TRBV7-9 | CASSYRDHSGNTIYF | TGTGCCAGCAGCTACAGGGACCACTCTGGAAACACCATATATTTT
TRBD1 | TRBJ1-5 | few | TRBV6-5 | CASSKQGARQPQHF | TGTGCCAGCAGTAAACAGGGGGCTCGCCAGCCCCAGCATTTT
TRBD1 | TRBJ2-5 | many | TRBV7-8 | CASSLGGTARETQYF | TGTGCCAGCAGCTTAGGGGGGACAGCACGAGAGACCCAGTACTTC
TRBD2 | TRBJ2-3 | - | TRBV6-4 | CASSDSGSSGWDTQYF | TGTGCCAGCAGTGACTCCGGCTCTAGCGGGTGGGATACGCAGTATTTT
TRBD2 | TRBJ2-3 | - | TRBV7-6 | CASSFRREGGTDTQYF | TGTGCCAGCAGCTTTCGCAGGGAGGGTGGCACAGATACGCAGTATTTT
- | TRBJ1-5 | - | TRBV28 | CASSSSVNQPQHF | TGTGCCAGCAGTTCCAGTGTCAATCAGCCCCAGCATTTT
- | TRBJ2-7 | few | TRBV7-7 | CASSLAPDTYEQYF | TGTGCTAGCAGCTTAGCGCCAGATACCTACGAGCAGTACTTC
- | TRBJ1-4 | many | TRBV18 | CASSLHRAPNEKLFF | TGTGCCAGCTCACTGCACAGGGCTCCTAATGAAAAACTGTTTTTT
- | TRBJ1-3 | - | TRBV5-1 | CASSFGEITGNTIYF | TGCGCCAGCAGCTTTGGGGAGATCACCGGAAACACCATATATTTT
- | TRBJ2-1 | few | TRBV19 | CASSIDAAYNEQFF | TGTGCCAGTAGTATAGACGCCGCCTACAATGAGCAGTTCTTC
- | TRBJ2-7 | - | TRBV2 | CAVTGPMSYEQYF | TGTGCCGTCACCGGGCCTATGTCCTACGAGCAGTACTTC
- | TRBJ1-3 | few | TRBV4-1 | CASSQSHRQRAMDGNTIYF | TGCGCCAGCAGCCAATCCCACCGACAGCGCGCGATGGATGGAAACACCATATATTTT
- | TRBJ1-1 | - | TRBV7-8 | CASSPGRNLNTEAFF | TGTGCCAGCAGCCCTGGACGGAACTTGAACACTGAAGCTTTCTTT
- | TRBJ2-5 | - | TRBV7-9 | CASSFLSGGQTQYF | TGTGCCAGCAGCTTCCTGTCCGGGGGTCAGACCCAGTACTTC
- | TRBJ2-7 | few | TRBV12-3/TRBV12-4 | CASSLAGTLWEQYF | TGTGCCAGCAGTTTAGCGGGGACACTCTGGGAGCAGTACTTC
TRBD2 | TRBJ2-1 | - | TRBV3-1 | CASSQGLASNEQFF | TGTGCCAGCAGCCAAGGACTAGCCTCTAATGAGCAGTTCTTC
- | TRBJ1-1 | few | TRBV12-3/TRBV12-4 | CASSPPGLVMNTEAFF | TGTGCCAGCAGTCCCCCGGGCCTGGTGATGAACACTGAAGCTTTCTTT
- | TRBJ1-1 | - | TRBV5-5 | CASSFRVGRGANTEAFF | TGTGCCAGCAGTTTTCGAGTTGGGCGGGGGGCGAACACTGAAGCTTTCTTT
TRBD1 | TRBJ1-6 | many | TRBV4-2 | CASSQDEGTGQSPLHF | TGTGCCAGCAGCCAAGATGAGGGGACAGGGCAATCACCCCTCCACTTT
- | TRBJ2-7 | many | TRBV7-6 | CASSRVGSSYEQYF | TGTGCCAGCAGTAGGGTGGGAAGCTCCTACGAGCAGTACTTC
TRBD2 | TRBJ2-1 | - | TRBV4-2 | CASSQGEGTRPYNEQFF | TGTGCCAGCAGCCAAGGGGAGGGGACTAGGCCCTACAATGAGCAGTTCTTC
TRBD2 | TRBJ2-2 | many | TRBV7-9 | CASSPRPGGIGELFF | TGTGCCAGCAGCCCCCGACCGGGGGGGATCGGGGAGCTGTTTTTT
- | TRBJ2-7 | once | TRBV7-6 | CASSLDGEPGNEQYF | TGTGCCAGCAGCTTGGACGGGGAACCAGGGAACGAGCAGTACTTC
- | TRBJ2-1 | many | TRBV28 | CASTLGAGIHNEQFF | TGTGCCAGCACCCTGGGGGCAGGGATTCACAATGAGCAGTTCTTC
- | TRBJ1-2 | - | TRBV4-3 | CASSQDGTIGYGYTF | TGCGCCAGCAGCCAGGACGGGACCATCGGGTATGGCTACACCTTC
- | TRBJ1-5 | few | TRBV27 | CASSPGQYIQPQHF | TGTGCCAGCAGTCCTGGACAGTATATACAGCCCCAGCATTTT
TRBD1 | TRBJ1-1 | - | TRBV7-9 | CASSPDRDYWNTEAFF | TGTGCCAGCAGCCCGGACAGGGATTATTGGAACACTGAAGCTTTCTTT
- | TRBJ2-3 | - | TRBV3-1 | CASSAESSDTQYF | TGTGCCAGCAGCGCCGAATCTTCGGATACGCAGTATTTT
- | TRBJ1-2 | - | TRBV7-6 | CASSSTGQTNLLYGYTF | TGTGCCAGCAGCTCGACCGGACAGACTAATTTACTCTATGGCTACACCTTC
- | TRBJ1-1 | - | TRBV28 | CASSLYLGEMNTEAFF | TGTGCCAGCAGTTTATACCTGGGAGAGATGAACACTGAAGCTTTCTTT
- | TRBJ2-1 | few | TRBV14 | CASSRKLSSYNEQFF | TGTGCCAGCAGCCGTAAACTAAGCTCCTACAATGAGCAGTTCTTC
- | TRBJ1-6 | - | TRBV28 | CASTYLTSGARSPLHF | TGTGCCAGCACCTACCTTACTTCGGGGGCAAGGTCACCCCTCCACTTT
TRBD2 | TRBJ2-3 | - | TRBV7-9 | CASSATSGLRTDTQYF | TGTGCCAGCAGCGCGACTAGCGGCCTGAGGACAGATACGCAGTATTTT
- | TRBJ2-2 | - | TRBV4-2 | CASSQFEGPTLTGELFF | TGTGCCAGCAGCCAATTCGAGGGGCCAACCCTCACCGGGGAGCTGTTTTTT
- | TRBJ2-1 | - | TRBV12-3/TRBV12-4 | CASNNHYNEQFF | TGTGCCAGCAATAATCATTACAATGAGCAGTTCTTC
- | TRBJ1-5 | - | TRBV4-1 | CASSQEPKDQPQHF | TGCGCCAGCAGCCAAGAACCGAAGGATCAGCCCCAGCATTTT
- | TRBJ1-1 | - | TRBV10-3 | CAISLSQGGHNMNTEAFF | TGTGCCATCAGTCTCAGTCAAGGGGGGCACAATATGAACACTGAAGCTTTCTTT
TRBD1 | TRBJ2-3 | - | TRBV27 | CASTRGLIGADTQYF | TGTGCCAGCACGAGGGGGCTGATCGGCGCAGATACGCAGTATTTT
TRBD2 | TRBJ2-7 | many | TRBV4-1 | CASSQRQRGVYEQYF | TGCGCCAGCAGCCAACGTCAGCGGGGGGTCTACGAGCAGTACTTC
- | TRBJ1-1 | - | TRBV11-3 | CASSLQGDPEAFF | TGTGCCAGCAGCTTACAAGGAGATCCTGAAGCTTTCTTT
TRBD2 | TRBJ2-1 | few | TRBV5-1 | CASSLQRGREYNEQFF | TGCGCCAGCAGCTTGCAACGGGGGAGGGAATACAATGAGCAGTTCTTC
- | TRBJ1-1 | - | TRBV18 | CASSPSRAEAFF | TGTGCCAGCTCCCCAAGTAGGGCTGAAGCTTTCTTT
- | TRBJ2-7 | few | TRBV3-1 | CASSQEGSSYEQYF | TGTGCCAGCAGCCAAGAAGGGAGCTCCTACGAGCAGTACTTC
- | TRBJ1-2 | few | TRBV7-9 | CASSFPGRDDYGYTF | TGTGCCAGCAGCTTCCCGGGACGAGATGACTATGGCTACACCTTC
- | TRBJ2-2 | few | TRBV6-5 | CASSSQITTGPGYDGELFF | TGTGCCAGCTCTTCTCAAATAACCACAGGGCCGGGATACGACGGGGAGCTGTTTTTT